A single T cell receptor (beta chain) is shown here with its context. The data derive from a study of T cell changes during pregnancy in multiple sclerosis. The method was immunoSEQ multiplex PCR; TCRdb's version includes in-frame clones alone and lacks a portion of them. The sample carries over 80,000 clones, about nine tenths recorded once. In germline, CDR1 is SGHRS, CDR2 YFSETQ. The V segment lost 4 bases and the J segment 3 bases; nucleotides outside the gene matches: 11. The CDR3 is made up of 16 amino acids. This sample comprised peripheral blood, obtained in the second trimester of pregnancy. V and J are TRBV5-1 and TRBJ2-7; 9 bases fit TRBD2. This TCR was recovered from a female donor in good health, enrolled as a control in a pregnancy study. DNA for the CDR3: TGCGCCAGCAGCCCACGGACGCCTAGCGGGAACTACGAGCAGTACTTC. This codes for CASSPRTPSGNYEQYF.